This entry lists 2 T cell receptor beta chains sequenced from one sample in a study of beta chain features in type 1 diabetes. No antigen has been assigned to these receptors. Since all of the isolated RNA was reverse transcribed, expressed TCRB transcripts were what got sequenced. Sequencing used immunoSEQ multiplex PCR; TCRdb keeps in-frame clones, though not all of them. The table has about 700,000 clones, 13% seen once. Notes on the study in general: Moderate yet significant TCRB CDR3 shortening was seen in Type 1 diabetes patients in all four CD4+ subsets.

Source material: naive CD4+ T cells from blood. The receptors here all came from a man between 18 and 35 years old with type 1 diabetes.

The rearrangement joins TRBV6-5 to TRBJ2-3; 11 bases line up with TRBD1. V was clipped by 5 bases and J by 5 bases; unmatched bases: 6. The CDR3 runs 15 residues. Germline assignment: CDR1 MNHEY and CDR2 SVGAGI. The CDR3 reads CASSLGQGARDTQYF. As DNA, the CDR3 is TGTGCCAGCAGTCTAGGACAGGGGGCGCGAGATACGCAGTATTTT.

This clone was picked up a small number of times. J is TRBJ2-3 and V is TRBV2; D perhaps matches TRBD2 (6 bases). Germline V lookup: CDR1 SNHLY, CDR2 FYNNEI. The CDR3 extends over 14 amino acids. CDR3 region: CASDGGLGPDTQYF. CDR3 bases: TGTGCTTCCGACGGGGGTCTGGGCCCTGATACGCAGTATTTT.